The 5 T cell receptor beta chains below come from one sample, sequenced in a study of T cell repertoires in cytomegalovirus infection. TCRdb redid the calling of the reads with MiXCR, one entry per CDR3 protein. The table includes fewer than 250,000 distinct CDR3 sequences, roughly an eighth detected once. The specimen was PBMCs. The receptors derive from a human donor in good health (CMV status not recorded). Some clones in this sample may be carry-over from other donors' samples.

The V gene is TRBV15, the J gene TRBJ1-5; D is uncertain. Germline-derived CDR1 and CDR2 are LNHNV and YYDKDF (reference sequence). V was clipped by 0 bases and J by 1 base, with 4 bases between them. CDR3 length: 14 amino acids. This CDR3 is CATSREESNQPQHF. The CDR3 DNA follows: TGTGCCACCAGCAGAGAGGAGAGCAATCAGCCCCAGCATTTT.

In its sample, this clonotype was seen many times. The chain uses TRBV29-1 and TRBJ2-1, with a tentative D call TRBD2 (5 bases). V was pared by 2 bases and J by 0 bases, with 5 bases between. Germline CDR1 SQVTM, CDR2 ANQGSEA. The CDR3 totals 13 residues. CDR3 nucleotides: TGCAGCGTTGAACGGGGCTCCTACAATGAGCAGTTCTTC. Translated: CSVERGSYNEQFF.

Regarding this clonotype: A much larger clone differs from this one at a single base, so this may be a read error. The chain is built from TRBV7-2 and TRBJ2-5; D perhaps matches TRBD2 (6 bases). CDR3 length equals 14 residues. Germline CDR1 reads SGHTA; CDR2 reads FQGNSA. Trimming left V 1 base short and J 5 bases short, with 11 bases between. CDR3 nucleotides: TGTGCCAGCAGCTTAGTTGGGACTGAGGAGACCCAGTACTTC. Protein sequence: CASSLVGTEETQYF.

CDR3 protein: CASSFGPSVEAFF. The CDR3 nucleotides are TGTGCCAGCAGCTTCGGGCCTTCGGTTGAAGCTTTCTTT. The rearrangement uses TRBV11-1 and TRBJ1-1; D is ambiguous. The V gene's germline CDR1 is SGHAT and CDR2 FQDESV (reference sequence). The CDR3 is 13 residues long. Trimming stripped 3 bases from V and 7 bases from J, with 12 bases between.

The chain couples TRBV19 to TRBJ2-1; 13 nucleotides align to TRBD2. CDR3 length: 15 amino acids. Germline-derived CDR1 and CDR2 are LNHDA and SQIVND (reference sequence). V lost 5 bases, J lost 10 bases, and 8 bases stayed unmatched. In DNA form, the CDR3 reads TGTGCCAGTAGTCCCCGGGGACTAGCGGGAAACGAGCAGTTCTTC. Translated, it gives CASSPRGLAGNEQFF. Complete variable domain (other parts from reference TRBV19 and TRBJ2-1): DGGITQSPKYLFRKEGQNVTLSCEQNLNHDAMYWYRQDPGQGLRLIYYSQIVNDFQKGDIAEGYSVSREKKESFPLTVTSAQKNPTAFYLCASSPRGLAGNEQFFGPGTRLTVL.